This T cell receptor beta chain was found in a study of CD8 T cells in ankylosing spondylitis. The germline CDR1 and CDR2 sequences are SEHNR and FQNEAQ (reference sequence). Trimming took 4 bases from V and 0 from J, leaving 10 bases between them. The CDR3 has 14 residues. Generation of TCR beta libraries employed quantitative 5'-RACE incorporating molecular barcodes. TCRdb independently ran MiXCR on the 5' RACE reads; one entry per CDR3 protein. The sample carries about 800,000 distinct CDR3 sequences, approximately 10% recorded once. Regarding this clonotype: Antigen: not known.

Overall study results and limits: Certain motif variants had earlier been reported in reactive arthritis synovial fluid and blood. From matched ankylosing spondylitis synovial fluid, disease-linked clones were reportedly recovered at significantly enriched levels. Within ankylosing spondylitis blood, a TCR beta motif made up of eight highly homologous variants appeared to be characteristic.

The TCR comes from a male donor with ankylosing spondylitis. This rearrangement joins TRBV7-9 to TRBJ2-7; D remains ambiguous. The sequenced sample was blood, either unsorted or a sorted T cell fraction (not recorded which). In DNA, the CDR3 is TGTGCCAGCAGCTCCTCCCCGAACTCCTACGAGCAGTACTTC. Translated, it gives CASSSSPNSYEQYF.